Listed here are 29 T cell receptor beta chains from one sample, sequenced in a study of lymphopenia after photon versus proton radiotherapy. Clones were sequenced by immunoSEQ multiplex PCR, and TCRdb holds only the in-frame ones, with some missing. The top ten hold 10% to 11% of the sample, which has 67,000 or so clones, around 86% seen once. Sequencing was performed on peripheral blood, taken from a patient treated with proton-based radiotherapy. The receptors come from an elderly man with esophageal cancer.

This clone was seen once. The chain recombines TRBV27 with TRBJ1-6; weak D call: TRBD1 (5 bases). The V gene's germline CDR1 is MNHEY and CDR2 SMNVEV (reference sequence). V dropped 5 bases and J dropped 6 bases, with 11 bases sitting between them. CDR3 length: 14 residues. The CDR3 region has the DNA TGTGCCAGCAGTGAAGGGGCTCGTAATTCACCCCTCCACTTT. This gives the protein CASSEGARNSPLHF.

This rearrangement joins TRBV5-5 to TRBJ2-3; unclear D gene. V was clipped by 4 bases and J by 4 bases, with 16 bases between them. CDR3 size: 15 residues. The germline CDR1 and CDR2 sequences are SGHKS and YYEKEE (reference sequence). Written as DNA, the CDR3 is TGTGCCAGCAGCACGGAACTGGGGTATGCAGATACGCAGTATTTT. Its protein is CASSTELGYADTQYF.

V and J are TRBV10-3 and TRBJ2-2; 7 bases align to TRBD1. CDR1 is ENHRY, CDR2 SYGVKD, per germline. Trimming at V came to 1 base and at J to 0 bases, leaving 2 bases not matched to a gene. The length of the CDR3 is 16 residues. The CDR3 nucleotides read TGTGCCATCAGTGAGTGGACAGGTGCGAACACCGGGGAGCTGTTTTTT. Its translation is CAISEWTGANTGELFF.

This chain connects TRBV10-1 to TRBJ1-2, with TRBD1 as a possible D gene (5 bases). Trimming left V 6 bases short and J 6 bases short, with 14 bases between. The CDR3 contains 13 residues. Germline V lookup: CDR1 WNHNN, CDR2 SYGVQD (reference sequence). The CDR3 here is CASSPGGFHGYTF. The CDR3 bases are TGCGCCAGCAGCCCCGGGGGATTCCATGGCTACACCTTC.

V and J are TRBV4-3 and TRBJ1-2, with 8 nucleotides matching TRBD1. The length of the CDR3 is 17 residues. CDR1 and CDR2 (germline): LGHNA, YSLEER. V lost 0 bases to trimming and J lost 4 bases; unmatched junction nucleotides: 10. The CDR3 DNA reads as TGCGCCAGCAGCCAAGATCACCCTGGACAGGGCGGCTATGGCTACACCTTC. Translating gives CASSQDHPGQGGYGYTF.

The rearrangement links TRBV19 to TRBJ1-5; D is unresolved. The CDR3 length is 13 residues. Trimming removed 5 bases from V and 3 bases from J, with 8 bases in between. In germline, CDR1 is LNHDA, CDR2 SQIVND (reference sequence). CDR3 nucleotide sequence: TGTGCCAGTAGTCGGAGCTTCAATCAGCCCCAGCATTTT. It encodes CASSRSFNQPQHF.

The CDR3 nucleotides are TGCGCCAGCAGCCATGGACTGGAAACTAGCACAGATACGCAGTATTTT. It encodes CASSHGLETSTDTQYF. The chain joins TRBV4-3 to TRBJ2-3; TRBD2 is a possible D gene (5 bases). This CDR3 is 16 amino acids long. The ends were cut back, 3 bases at V and 0 bases at J, with 13 bases in the middle. Germline loops: CDR1 LGHNA, CDR2 YSLEER.

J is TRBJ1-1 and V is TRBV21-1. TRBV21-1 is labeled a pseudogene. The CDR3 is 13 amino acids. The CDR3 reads CASSARGDTEAFF. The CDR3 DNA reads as TGTGCCAGCAGCGCACGGGGGGACACTGAAGCTTTCTTT.

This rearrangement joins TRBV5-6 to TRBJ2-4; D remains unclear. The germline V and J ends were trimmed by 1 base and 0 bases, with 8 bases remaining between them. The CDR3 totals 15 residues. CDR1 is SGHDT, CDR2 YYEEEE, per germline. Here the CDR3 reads CASSLRLLAKNIQYF. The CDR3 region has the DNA TGTGCCAGCAGCTTGCGGTTACTAGCCAAAAACATTCAGTACTTC.

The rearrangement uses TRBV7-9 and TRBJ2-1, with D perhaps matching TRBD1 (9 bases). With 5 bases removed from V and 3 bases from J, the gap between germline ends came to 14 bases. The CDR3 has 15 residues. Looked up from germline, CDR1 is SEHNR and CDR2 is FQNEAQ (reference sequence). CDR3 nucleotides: TGTGCCAGCAGCCGGGGGGGACAGGGCTACAATGAGCAGTTCTTC. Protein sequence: CASSRGGQGYNEQFF.

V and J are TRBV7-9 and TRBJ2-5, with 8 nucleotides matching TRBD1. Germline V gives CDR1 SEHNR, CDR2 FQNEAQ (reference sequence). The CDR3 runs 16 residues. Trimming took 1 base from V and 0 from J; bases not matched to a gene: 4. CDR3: CASSLGAGGHQETQYF. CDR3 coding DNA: TGTGCCAGCAGCTTAGGGGCAGGGGGCCACCAAGAGACCCAGTACTTC.

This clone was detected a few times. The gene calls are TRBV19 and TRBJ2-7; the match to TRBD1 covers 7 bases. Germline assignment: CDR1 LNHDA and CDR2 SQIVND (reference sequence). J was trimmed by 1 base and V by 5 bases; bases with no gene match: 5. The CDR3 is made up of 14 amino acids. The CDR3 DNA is TGTGCCAGTAGTTCCGGGACAGAGTCCTACGAGCAGTACTTC. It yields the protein CASSSGTESYEQYF.

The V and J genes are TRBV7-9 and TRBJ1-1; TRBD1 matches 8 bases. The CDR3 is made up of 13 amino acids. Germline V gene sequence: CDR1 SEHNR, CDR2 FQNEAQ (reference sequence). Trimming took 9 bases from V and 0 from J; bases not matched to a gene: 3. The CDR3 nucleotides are TGTGCCAGTTACAGGGGGATGAACACTGAAGCTTTCTTT. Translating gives CASYRGMNTEAFF. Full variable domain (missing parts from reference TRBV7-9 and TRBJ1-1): DTGVSQNPRHKITKRGQNVTFRCDPISEHNRLYWYRQTLGQGPEFLTYFQNEAQLEKSRLLSDRFSAERPKGSFSTLEIQRTEQGDSAMYLCASYRGMNTEAFFGQGTRLTVV.

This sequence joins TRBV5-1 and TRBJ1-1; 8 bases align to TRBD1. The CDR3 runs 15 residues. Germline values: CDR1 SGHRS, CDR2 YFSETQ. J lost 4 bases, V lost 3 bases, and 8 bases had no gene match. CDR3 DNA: TGCGCCAGCAGCTCGACAGGGGAAAGCGGCACTGAAGCTTTCTTT. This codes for CASSSTGESGTEAFF.

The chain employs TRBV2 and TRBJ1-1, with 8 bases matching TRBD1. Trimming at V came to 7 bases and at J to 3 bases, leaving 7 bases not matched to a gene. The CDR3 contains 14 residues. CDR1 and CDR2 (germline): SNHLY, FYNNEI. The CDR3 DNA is TGTGCCAGCATTTATACCAGGGGGCACACTGAAGCTTTCTTT. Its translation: CASIYTRGHTEAFF.

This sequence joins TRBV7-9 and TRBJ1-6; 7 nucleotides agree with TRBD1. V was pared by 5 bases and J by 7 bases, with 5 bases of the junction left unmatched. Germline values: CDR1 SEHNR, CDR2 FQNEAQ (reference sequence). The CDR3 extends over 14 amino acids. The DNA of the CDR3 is TGTGCCAGCAGCCAGGGACAGACGAATTCACCCCTCCACTTT. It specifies CASSQGQTNSPLHF. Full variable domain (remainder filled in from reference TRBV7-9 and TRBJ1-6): DTGVSQNPRHKITKRGQNVTFRCDPISEHNRLYWYRQTLGQGPEFLTYFQNEAQLEKSRLLSDRFSAERPKGSFSTLEIQRTEQGDSAMYLCASSQGQTNSPLHFGNGTRLTVT.

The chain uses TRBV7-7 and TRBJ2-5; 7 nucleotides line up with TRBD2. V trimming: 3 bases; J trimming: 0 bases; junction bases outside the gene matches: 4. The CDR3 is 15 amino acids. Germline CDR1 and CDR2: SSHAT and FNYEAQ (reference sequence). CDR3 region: CASSFQRGNQETQYF. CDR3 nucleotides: TGTGCCAGCAGCTTCCAGCGGGGTAACCAAGAGACCCAGTACTTC. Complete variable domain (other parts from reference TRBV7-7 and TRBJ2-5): GAGVSQSPRYKVTKRGQDVTLRCDPISSHATLYWYQQALGQGPEFLTYFNYEAQPDKSGLPSDRFSAERPEGSISTLTIQRTEQRDSAMYRCASSFQRGNQETQYFGPGTRLLVL.

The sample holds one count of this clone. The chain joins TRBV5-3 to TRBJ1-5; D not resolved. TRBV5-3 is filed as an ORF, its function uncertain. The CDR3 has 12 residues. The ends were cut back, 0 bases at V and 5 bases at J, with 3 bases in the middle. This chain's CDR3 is CARSLEYQPQHF. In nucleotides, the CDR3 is TGTGCCAGAAGCTTGGAATATCAGCCCCAGCATTTT.

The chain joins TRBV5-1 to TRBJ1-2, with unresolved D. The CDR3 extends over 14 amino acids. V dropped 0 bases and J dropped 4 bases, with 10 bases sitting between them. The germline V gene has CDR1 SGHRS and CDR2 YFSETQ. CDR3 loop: CASSLAPGPYGYTF. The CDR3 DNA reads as TGCGCCAGCAGCTTGGCCCCAGGACCCTATGGCTACACCTTC.

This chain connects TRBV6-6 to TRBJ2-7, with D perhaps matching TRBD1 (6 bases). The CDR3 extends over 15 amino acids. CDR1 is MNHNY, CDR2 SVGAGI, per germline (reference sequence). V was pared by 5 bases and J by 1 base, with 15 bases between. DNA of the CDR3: TGTGCCAGCAGTATAAGCAGGGGTCGGTCCTACGAGCAGTACTTC. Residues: CASSISRGRSYEQYF.

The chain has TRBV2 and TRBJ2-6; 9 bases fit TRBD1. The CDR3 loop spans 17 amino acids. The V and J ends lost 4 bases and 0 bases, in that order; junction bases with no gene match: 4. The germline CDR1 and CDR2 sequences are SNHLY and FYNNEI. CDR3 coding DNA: TGTGCCAGCAGTGGACCGGGACAGGGCTCTGGGGCCAACGTCCTGACTTTC. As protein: CASSGPGQGSGANVLTF.

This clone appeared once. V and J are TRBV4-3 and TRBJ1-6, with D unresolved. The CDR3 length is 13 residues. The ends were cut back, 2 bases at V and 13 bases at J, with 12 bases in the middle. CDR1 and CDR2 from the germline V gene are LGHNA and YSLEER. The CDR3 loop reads CASSQNSVSPLHF. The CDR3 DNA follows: TGCGCCAGCAGCCAAAACTCCGTATCGCCCCTCCACTTT.

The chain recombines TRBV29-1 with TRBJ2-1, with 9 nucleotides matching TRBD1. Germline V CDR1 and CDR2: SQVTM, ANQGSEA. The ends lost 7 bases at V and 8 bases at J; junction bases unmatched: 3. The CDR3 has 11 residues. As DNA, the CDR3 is TGCAGCGGGGGACAGGGCGATGAGCAGTTCTTC. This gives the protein CSGGQGDEQFF.

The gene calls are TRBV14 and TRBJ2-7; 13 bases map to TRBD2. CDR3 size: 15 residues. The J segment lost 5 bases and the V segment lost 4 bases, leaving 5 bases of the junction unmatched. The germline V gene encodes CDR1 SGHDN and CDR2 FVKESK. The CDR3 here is CASSPGLAGVHEQYF. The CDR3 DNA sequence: TGTGCCAGCAGCCCTGGACTAGCGGGAGTTCACGAGCAGTACTTC.

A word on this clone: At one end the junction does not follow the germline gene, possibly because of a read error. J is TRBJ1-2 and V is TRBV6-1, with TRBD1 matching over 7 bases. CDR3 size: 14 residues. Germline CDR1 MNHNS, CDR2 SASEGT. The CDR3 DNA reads TGTGCCAGCAGGGCGGGACAGAATAACTATGGCCACACCTTC. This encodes CASRAGQNNYGHTF.

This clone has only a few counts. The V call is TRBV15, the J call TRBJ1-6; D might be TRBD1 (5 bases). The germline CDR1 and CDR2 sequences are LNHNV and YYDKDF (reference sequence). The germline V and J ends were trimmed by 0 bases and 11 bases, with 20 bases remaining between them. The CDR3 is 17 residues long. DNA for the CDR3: TGTGCCACCAGCAGAGATGAGGAAGGTTTTGGGACTACACCCCTCCACTTT. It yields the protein CATSRDEEGFGTTPLHF.

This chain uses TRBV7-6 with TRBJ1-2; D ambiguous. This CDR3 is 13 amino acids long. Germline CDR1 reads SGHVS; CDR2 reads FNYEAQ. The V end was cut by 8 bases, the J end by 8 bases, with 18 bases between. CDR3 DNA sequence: TGTGCCAGCTCAGACGTAGGTGTGCGGGGCTACACCTTC. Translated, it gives CASSDVGVRGYTF.

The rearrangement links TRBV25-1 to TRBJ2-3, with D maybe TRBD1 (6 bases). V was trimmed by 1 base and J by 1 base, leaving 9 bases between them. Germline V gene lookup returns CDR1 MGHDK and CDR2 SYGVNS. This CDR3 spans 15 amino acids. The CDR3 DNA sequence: TGTGCCAGCAGTGAATTTACAGGGCGCACAGATACGCAGTATTTT. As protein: CASSEFTGRTDTQYF.

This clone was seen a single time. CDR3 sequence: CASSPNDHRETEAFF. Here the CDR3 DNA reads TGTGCCAGCAGCCCAAACGATCACAGGGAAACTGAAGCTTTCTTT. The rearrangement links TRBV5-4 to TRBJ1-1, with a possible D match to TRBD1 (6 bases). Germline CDR1 SGHNT, CDR2 YYREEE (reference sequence). CDR3 length: 15 amino acids. Deletions cut 4 bases from V and 5 bases from J, with 18 bases between. The variable domain in full, completed from reference TRBV5-4 and TRBJ1-1, reads ETGVTQSPTHLIKTRGQQVTLRCSSQSGHNTVSWYQQALGQGPQFIFQYYREEENGRGNFPPRFSGLQFPNYSSELNVNALELDDSALYLCASSPNDHRETEAFFGQGTRLTVV.